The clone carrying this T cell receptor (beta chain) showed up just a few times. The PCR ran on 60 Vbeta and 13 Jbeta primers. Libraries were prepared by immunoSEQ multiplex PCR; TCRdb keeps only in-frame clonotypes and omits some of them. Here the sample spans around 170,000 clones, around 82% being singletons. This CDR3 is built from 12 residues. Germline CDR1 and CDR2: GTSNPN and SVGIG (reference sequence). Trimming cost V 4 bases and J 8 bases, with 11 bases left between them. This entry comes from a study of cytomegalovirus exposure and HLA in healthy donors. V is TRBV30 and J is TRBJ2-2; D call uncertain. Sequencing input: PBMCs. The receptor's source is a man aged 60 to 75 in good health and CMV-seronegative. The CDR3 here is CAWKISTGELFF. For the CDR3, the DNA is TGTGCCTGGAAAATTTCTACTGGGGAGCTGTTTTTT.